A selection of T cell receptor beta chains follows, all from one sample in a study of OX40 agonist ivuxolimab in advanced cancers. Assay used: immunoSEQ multiplex PCR; TCRdb lists only in-frame clones, some missing. Of roughly 64,000 clones listed, more than 80% were seen once; the top ten hold approximately 2.4%. This specimen was CD4+ or CD8+ T cells sorted from blood, taken in a trial of the OX40 agonist ivuxolimab. Source of these receptors: an adult with an advanced solid tumor such as melanoma, head and neck, liver or kidney cancer. CDR3s include the opening cysteine and the closing phenylalanine or tryptophan. The D gene is left open where the match is weak. Only some rows state a clone size, as once, few, many or a class for expanded clones.

size: -
V: TRBV18
J: TRBJ2-1
D: -
CDR3: CASSVGVGNEQFF
DNA: TGTGCCAGCTCTGTTGGGGTAGGGAATGAGCAGTTCTTC

size: once
V: TRBV19
J: TRBJ1-2
D: TRBD1
CDR3: CASSARTGGADGYTF
DNA: TGTGCCAGTAGTGCTCGGACAGGGGGCGCGGATGGCTACACCTTC

size: -
V: TRBV19
J: TRBJ2-7
D: TRBD1
CDR3: CASSINRGHNEQYF
DNA: TGTGCCAGTAGTATCAACAGGGGGCATAACGAGCAGTACTTC

size: -
V: TRBV7-3
J: TRBJ2-2
D: -
CDR3: CASSPWAAVGAQAGELFF
DNA: TGTGCCAGCAGCCCATGGGCCGCGGTGGGGGCGCAAGCCGGGGAGCTGTTTTTT

size: -
V: TRBV29-1
J: TRBJ2-3
D: -
CDR3: CSVGGTDTQYF
DNA: TGCAGCGTTGGAGGCACAGATACGCAGTATTTT

size: -
V: TRBV6-5
J: TRBJ2-5
D: TRBD2
CDR3: CASSTIAGDLVTQYF
DNA: TGTGCCAGCAGTACCATAGCGGGGGACCTGGTGACCCAGTACTTC

size: -
V: TRBV4-3
J: TRBJ2-5
D: TRBD2
CDR3: CASSHSAGGKETQYF
DNA: TGCGCCAGCAGCCATTCAGCGGGGGGGAAAGAGACCCAGTACTTC

size: few
V: TRBV7-6
J: TRBJ2-7
D: -
CDR3: CASSLNGQVYEQYF
DNA: TGTGCCAGCAGCTTAAACGGGCAGGTCTACGAGCAGTACTTC

size: -
V: TRBV5-4
J: TRBJ1-2
D: -
CDR3: CASSLTGLPYGYTF
DNA: TGTGCCAGCAGCTTAACCGGGTTACCATATGGCTACACCTTC

size: -
V: TRBV19
J: TRBJ2-7
D: TRBD2
CDR3: CASRITGTSDYEQYF
DNA: TGTGCCAGTAGAATTACCGGGACTAGTGATTACGAGCAGTACTTC

size: -
V: TRBV13
J: TRBJ2-5
D: -
CDR3: CASSLFGRQETQYF
DNA: TGTGCCAGCAGCTTATTCGGGAGACAAGAGACCCAGTACTTC

size: once
V: TRBV11-3
J: TRBJ1-2
D: TRBD1
CDR3: CASSPLDREGYGYTF
DNA: TGTGCCAGCAGCCCATTAGACAGGGAAGGCTATGGCTACACCTTC

size: -
V: TRBV11-2
J: TRBJ2-5
D: TRBD2
CDR3: CASSLGSLAGAETQYF
DNA: TGTGCCAGCAGCTTAGGATCATTAGCGGGAGCCGAGACCCAGTACTTC

size: -
V: TRBV2
J: TRBJ1-1
D: TRBD1
CDR3: CASRDRANTEAFF
DNA: TGTGCCAGCAGGGACAGGGCGAACACTGAAGCTTTCTTT

size: -
V: TRBV2
J: TRBJ2-5
D: TRBD2
CDR3: CASRTSEIQETQYF
DNA: TGTGCCAGCCGGACTAGTGAGATCCAAGAGACCCAGTACTTC

size: once
V: TRBV20-1
J: TRBJ2-7
D: TRBD1
CDR3: CSAPTGNEQYF
DNA: TGCAGTGCGCCGACAGGGAACGAGCAGTACTTC

size: -
V: TRBV4-1
J: TRBJ2-7
D: -
CDR3: CASSQSTGLNYEQYF
DNA: TGCGCCAGCAGCCAGTCCACGGGACTCAACTACGAGCAGTACTTC

size: -
V: TRBV5-4
J: TRBJ2-2
D: TRBD2
CDR3: CASSLESGTNTGELFF
DNA: TGTGCCAGCAGCTTGGAAAGCGGGACGAACACCGGGGAGCTGTTTTTT

size: -
V: TRBV7-2
J: TRBJ1-5
D: TRBD1
CDR3: CASSLYRGLNQPQHF
DNA: TGTGCCAGCAGCTTGTACAGGGGACTCAATCAGCCCCAGCATTTT

size: -
V: TRBV7-9
J: TRBJ2-3
D: -
CDR3: CASSFPGPYTQYF
DNA: TGTGCCAGCAGCTTCCCGGGGCCTTATACGCAGTATTTT

size: few
V: TRBV2
J: TRBJ2-2
D: TRBD2
CDR3: CASSVEGLGTGELFF
DNA: TGTGCCAGCAGTGTTGAGGGACTAGGAACCGGGGAGCTGTTTTTT

size: few
V: TRBV4-2
J: TRBJ2-2
D: TRBD2
CDR3: CASSQDPSGSLWGAGELFF
DNA: TGTGCCAGCAGCCAAGATCCGAGCGGGAGTTTGTGGGGGGCCGGGGAGCTGTTTTTT

size: -
V: TRBV12-5
J: TRBJ2-1
D: -
CDR3: CASEGLHYNEQFF
DNA: TGTGCTAGCGAAGGGTTACATTACAATGAGCAGTTCTTC

size: -
V: TRBV19
J: TRBJ1-1
D: -
CDR3: CATSGLTQNTEAFF
DNA: TGTGCCACTTCGGGACTCACCCAGAACACTGAAGCTTTCTTT

size: -
V: TRBV5-1
J: TRBJ2-7
D: TRBD2
CDR3: CASSPVAGVYEQYF
DNA: TGCGCCAGCAGCCCGGTAGCGGGGGTCTACGAGCAGTACTTC

size: -
V: TRBV7-2
J: TRBJ2-3
D: TRBD1
CDR3: CASRPPGQGAEYTQYF
DNA: TGTGCCAGCAGGCCTCCCGGACAGGGGGCGGAGTATACGCAGTATTTT